One sample yielded the 19 T cell receptor beta chains listed below, sequenced in a study of neurological immune-mediated disorders. MiXCR, run by TCRdb on the 5' RACE reads, gives a single entry per CDR3 protein. The sample lists about 70,000 distinct CDR3 sequences; roughly 5% were seen once. Sequencing input: PBMCs. All receptors come from a human donor with multiple sclerosis. The donor label of this sample is uncertain.

This clonotype occurred many times. The V gene is TRBV12-5, the J gene TRBJ1-5, with TRBD1 matching 10 bases. The CDR3 spans 15 residues. V lost 6 bases to trimming and J lost 5 bases; unmatched junction nucleotides: 7. The germline gives CDR1 LGHNT, CDR2 FRNRAP. In nucleotides, the CDR3 is TGTGCTAGTGGCCCGGACAGGGGGGATTATCAGCCCCAGCATTTT. Amino acid sequence: CASGPDRGDYQPQHF.

In its sample, this clonotype was seen many times. The V call is TRBV12-3 or TRBV12-4, the J call TRBJ2-1; 10 bases are shared with TRBD2. V gave up 1 base and J gave up 9 bases; unmatched junction bases: 9. CDR3 length: 16 residues. CDR3 nucleotide sequence: TGTGCCAGCAGTTTAGGGCTAGCGGGGGCAGGGGGTGAGCAGTTCTTC. It codes for CASSLGLAGAGGEQFF.

There are many counts of this clonotype. The chain uses TRBV18 and TRBJ2-3; D is perhaps TRBD1 or TRBD2 (5 bases each). The CDR3 totals 16 residues. Germline V gene lookup returns CDR1 KGHSH and CDR2 LQKENI. V dropped 4 bases and J dropped 5 bases, with 19 bases sitting between them. The CDR3: CASSRQGTGGEDTQYF. For the CDR3, the DNA is TGTGCCAGCTCACGCCAGGGAACTGGAGGCGAAGATACGCAGTATTTT. The full variable domain, with the rest looked up from reference TRBV18 and TRBJ2-3, is NAGVMQNPRHLVRRRGQEARLRCSPMKGHSHVYWYRQLPEEGLKFMVYLQKENIIDESGMPKERFSAEFPKEGPSILRIQQVVRGDSAAYFCASSRQGTGGEDTQYFGPGTRLTVL.

This clonotype has a count of ten or more. The chain has TRBV7-3 and TRBJ2-1; TRBD1 matches at 9 bases. V was clipped by 5 bases and J by 4 bases; unmatched bases: 6. The CDR3 is 15 amino acids. Germline lookup yields CDR1 SGHTA and CDR2 FQGTGA. The CDR3 loop is CASSPQGALYNEQFF. The CDR3, as DNA: TGTGCCAGCAGCCCACAGGGGGCCCTTTACAATGAGCAGTTCTTC.

This clonotype has a count of ten or more. The gene calls are TRBV20-1 and TRBJ2-5; 9 bases are a match to TRBD2. J was trimmed by 1 base and V by 0 bases; bases with no gene match: 9. Germline CDR1 is DFQATT and CDR2 is SNEGSKA (reference sequence). The CDR3 contains 17 residues. The CDR3 protein is CSARDLARTSVQETQYF. DNA for the CDR3: TGCAGTGCTAGAGATCTGGCAAGGACTAGCGTCCAAGAGACCCAGTACTTC.

This clonotype has ten or more counts. V usage is TRBV5-6 and J usage is TRBJ2-7; D is perhaps TRBD2 (5 bases). Germline loops: CDR1 SGHDT, CDR2 YYEEEE. There are 13 residues in the CDR3. Trimming pared 6 bases from V and 5 bases from J, leaving 15 bases between. The CDR3 DNA reads as TGTGCCAGCACCACTTCGGGGTCACACGAGCAGTACTTC. Its translation: CASTTSGSHEQYF.

In this sample, this clonotype turned up many times. V is TRBV20-1 and J is TRBJ1-1; no clear D. The CDR3 covers 11 residues. V lost 6 bases and J 4 bases, leaving 9 bases between the germline ends. Germline assignment: CDR1 DFQATT and CDR2 SNEGSKA (reference sequence). CDR3 loop: CSAHRTTEAFF. CDR3 DNA sequence: TGCAGTGCACACCGAACCACTGAAGCTTTCTTT.

This clonotype was counted ten times or more. The chain employs TRBV10-3 and TRBJ1-2; no clear D. The V and J ends lost 4 bases and 6 bases respectively, with 6 bases between them. The germline V gene has CDR1 ENHRY and CDR2 SYGVKD. There are 11 residues in the CDR3. The CDR3 DNA reads TGTGCCATCAGTGGGCGGCATGGCTACACCTTC. It encodes CAISGRHGYTF.

This clonotype was counted many times. The chain carries TRBV20-1 and TRBJ1-6, with a possible D match to TRBD1 (6 bases). CDR1 and CDR2 (germline): DFQATT, SNEGSKA (reference sequence). The CDR3 sequence is 16 residues long. The ends were cut back, 1 base at V and 10 bases at J, with 20 bases in the middle. The CDR3 here is CSARGHRDIGRSPLHF. Here the CDR3 DNA reads TGCAGTGCTAGAGGTCACCGGGACATTGGGCGATCACCCCTCCACTTT.

This clonotype was counted many times. This chain uses TRBV6-5 with TRBJ1-2, with D perhaps TRBD1 (5 bases). V lost 8 bases to trimming and J lost 4 bases, with 8 bases between them. This CDR3 is 11 amino acids long. Looked up from germline, CDR1 is MNHEY and CDR2 is SVGAGI. The CDR3 loop is CASRTTYGYTF. The CDR3 DNA is TGTGCCAGCCGGACAACCTATGGCTACACCTTC.

This clonotype showed up many times. The V gene is TRBV7-8, the J gene TRBJ2-2; D gene uncertain. The CDR3 is 14 amino acids. CDR1 SGHVS and CDR2 FQNEAQ come from the germline V gene. The V end lost 5 bases, the J end lost 0 bases, and 7 bases lay between the germline ends. The CDR3 spells CASSLDPNTGELFF. CDR3 nucleotide sequence: TGTGCCAGCAGCCTGGACCCGAACACCGGGGAGCTGTTTTTT.

This clonotype was recorded at least ten times. This sequence joins TRBV12-5 and TRBJ1-2, with D possibly matching TRBD1 (5 bases). CDR1 and CDR2 (germline): LGHNT, FRNRAP. The V end lost 7 bases, the J end lost 1 base, and 10 bases lay between the germline ends. CDR3 length equals 13 residues. The CDR3 region has the DNA TGTGCTAGTGCCCCCGACAGTAACTATGGCTACACCTTC. This translates into CASAPDSNYGYTF. Full variable domain (missing parts from reference TRBV12-5 and TRBJ1-2): DARVTQTPRHKVTEMGQEVTMRCQPILGHNTVFWYRQTMMQGLELLAYFRNRAPLDDSGMPKDRFSAEMPDATLATLKIQPSEPRDSAVYFCASAPDSNYGYTFGSGTRLTVV.

This clonotype showed up many times. Here the CDR3 reads CAIRAPSDTQYF. The CDR3 nucleotides are TGTGCCATCAGGGCCCCATCGGATACGCAGTATTTT. The chain recombines TRBV10-3 with TRBJ2-3; D not resolved. The CDR3 consists of 12 residues. The V gene's germline CDR1 is ENHRY and CDR2 SYGVKD. V lost 6 bases to trimming and J lost 6 bases, with 10 bases between them.

The table lists this clonotype with many counts. V and J are TRBV5-1 and TRBJ2-1; TRBD2 aligns across 16 bases. J gave up 10 bases and V 7 bases, and 5 bases lay outside the gene matches. Germline CDR1 is SGHRS and CDR2 is YFSETQ. This CDR3 has 14 residues. The CDR3 nucleotides read TGCGCCAGCGAGCAGGGACTAGCGGGGGGGGAGCAGTTCTTC. Amino acids: CASEQGLAGGEQFF.

Ten or more counts support this clonotype. The V call is TRBV29-1, the J call TRBJ2-3, with D unclear. The germline V and J ends were trimmed by 4 bases and 5 bases, with 7 bases remaining between them. Germline V gives CDR1 SQVTM, CDR2 ANQGSEA. The CDR3 totals 11 residues. CDR3 region: CSVAEGDTQYF. As DNA, the CDR3 is TGCAGCGTTGCCGAAGGAGATACGCAGTATTTT.

This clonotype was recorded at least ten times. V gene TRBV7-9 combines with J gene TRBJ2-1; possibly TRBD1 for D (6 bases). CDR3 length: 15 residues. The V gene's germline CDR1 is SEHNR and CDR2 FQNEAQ (reference sequence). The ends were cut back, 2 bases at V and 3 bases at J, with 11 bases in the middle. In DNA form, the CDR3 reads TGTGCCAGCAGCTTATCAGGGGCTGTCTACAATGAGCAGTTCTTC. Amino acids: CASSLSGAVYNEQFF.

There are many counts of this clonotype. J is TRBJ2-1 and V is TRBV7-6; 7 nucleotides align to TRBD1. CDR3 length: 13 amino acids. V gave up 11 bases and J gave up 5 bases; unmatched junction bases: 9. Germline CDR1 is SGHVS and CDR2 is FNYEAQ. The CDR3 reads CAASRQGDNEQFF. The CDR3 nucleotides are TGTGCCGCGAGCAGACAGGGAGACAATGAGCAGTTCTTC.

This clonotype came up many times. The chain has TRBV20-1 and TRBJ2-1; no clear D gene. CDR3 length equals 11 residues. From germline, CDR1 is DFQATT and CDR2 SNEGSKA (reference sequence). V gave up 4 bases and J gave up 9 bases, with 10 bases separating them. The CDR3, as DNA: TGCAGTGCTACCCCCGGTGGTGAGCAGTTCTTC. It codes for CSATPGGEQFF.

This clonotype was counted at least ten times. V usage is TRBV7-6 and J usage is TRBJ1-1; 9 bases fit TRBD1. Trimming at V came to 5 bases and at J to 6 bases, leaving 16 bases not matched to a gene. The CDR3 consists of 17 residues. The germline CDR1 and CDR2 sequences are SGHVS and FNYEAQ. The CDR3 region is CASSPVPGQGTGAEAFF. CDR3 coding DNA: TGTGCCAGCAGCCCCGTCCCGGGACAGGGTACGGGGGCTGAAGCTTTCTTT. Variable domain in full (rest from reference TRBV7-6 and TRBJ1-1): GAGVSQSPRYKVTKRGQDVALRCDPISGHVSLYWYRQALGQGPEFLTYFNYEAQQDKSGLPNDRFSAERPEGSISTLTIQRTEQRDSAMYRCASSPVPGQGTGAEAFFGQGTRLTVV.